Included here is one TCR beta chain sequence, with context. Per the germline V gene, CDR1 is SQVTM and CDR2 is ANQGSEA. This CDR3 comprises 11 residues. V was cut by 6 bases and J by 6 bases, with 9 bases left in between. The entry originates in a study of early T cells in non-severe SARS-CoV-2 infection. Individual cDNA molecules were tagged with unique molecular identifiers. TCRdb fed the 5' RACE reads into MiXCR, producing one record per CDR3 protein. The sample contains about 48,000 distinct CDR3 sequences, about 10% of which appear only once. The source of this sequence is an adult who was a healthcare worker with PCR-confirmed SARS-CoV-2 infection or an uninfected control (not recorded which). The sample comprised whole blood. The rearrangement links TRBV29-1 to TRBJ2-4; TRBD2 is a possible D gene (6 bases). CDR3 sequence (DNA): TGCAGCGTCCGGGACTTAAACATTCAGTACTTC. Translated: CSVRDLNIQYF. Full variable domain (remainder filled in from reference TRBV29-1 and TRBJ2-4): SAVISQKPSRDICQRGTSLTIQCQVDSQVTMMFWYRQQPGQSLTLIATANQGSEATYESGFVIDKFPISRPNLTFSTLTVSNMSPEDSSIYLCSVRDLNIQYFGAGTRLSVL.